This is a list of T cell receptor beta chains from one sample in a study of T cells in localized non-small cell lung cancer. Profiling relied on immunoSEQ multiplex PCR, and the TCRdb table lists in-frame clones only, not all of them. This table holds 20,000 to 25,000 clones, 89% found once. The sequences come from peripheral blood, collected before any cancer treatment. The receptors originated from a man between 40 and 69 years old with stage I squamous cell lung carcinoma. Both conserved end residues are part of each CDR3. The D gene is left open where the match is weak. The size of a clone is reported for some rows only, either as once, few or many, or as a class for expanded clones.

CDR3 length,V gene,D gene,clone size,J gene,CDR3 DNA,CDR3 protein
14,TRBV18,.,.,TRBJ2-1,TGTGCCAGCTCACCCTCCAGCTCCTACAATGAGCAGTTCTTC,CASSPSSSYNEQFF
15,TRBV6-1,.,.,TRBJ2-7,TGTGCCAGCAGTGAAGGGCAGGGTAGATTCTACGAGCAGTACTTC,CASSEGQGRFYEQYF
14,TRBV4-1,.,.,TRBJ2-2,TGCGCCAGCAGCCAAGATAGTTGGCCTGGGGAGCTGTTTTTT,CASSQDSWPGELFF
15,TRBV9,.,.,TRBJ2-3,TGTGCCAGCAGCGTAGATGGGACTAGCACAGATACGCAGTATTTT,CASSVDGTSTDTQYF
15,TRBV7-2,.,.,TRBJ1-5,TGTGCCAGCAGCTCTCAACTGGGTCAGAATCAGCCCCAGCATTTT,CASSSQLGQNQPQHF
14,TRBV5-4,TRBD1,once,TRBJ2-2,TGTGCCAGCAGCGTGACAGGGGGCAGCGGGGAGCTGTTTTTT,CASSVTGGSGELFF
15,TRBV4-2,.,few,TRBJ1-1,TGTGCCAGCAGCCACGGACAGCGAGTGAACACTGAAGCTTTCTTT,CASSHGQRVNTEAFF
13,TRBV18,TRBD1,.,TRBJ1-1,TGTGCCAGCAAAGGAGGGGGCAACACTGAAGCTTTCTTT,CASKGGGNTEAFF
14,TRBV7-9,.,.,TRBJ1-3,TGTGCCAGCATTGAACTGGTCTCTGGAAACACCATATATTTT,CASIELVSGNTIYF
13,TRBV6-6,.,.,TRBJ2-4,TGTGCCAGCAGTTCCATCAGGGTGGACATTCAGTACTTC,CASSSIRVDIQYF
13,TRBV13,.,.,TRBJ1-1,TGTGCCAGCAGCTCGGGGCAGGGTGGGGTGGCTTTCTTT,CASSSGQGGVAFF
15,TRBV4-1,TRBD1,.,TRBJ1-2,TGCGCCAGCAGCCACTGGGGGACAGGGGCCTATGGCTACACCTTC,CASSHWGTGAYGYTF
17,TRBV15,.,.,TRBJ2-3,TGTGCCACCAGCAGAGACCCCTACGGGAAGCCCACAGATACGCAGTATTTT,CATSRDPYGKPTDTQYF
13,TRBV19,TRBD1,.,TRBJ2-5,TGTGCCAGTAGCCAGAACAGGGGGGAGACCCAGTACTTC,CASSQNRGETQYF
13,TRBV28,.,.,TRBJ1-2,TGTGCCAGCAGACGTACAGGGAGTGGTGGCTACACCTTC,CASRRTGSGGYTF
14,TRBV2,.,.,TRBJ1-4,TGTGCCAGCAACCTAGACGGAGCTAATGAAAAACTGTTTTTT,CASNLDGANEKLFF
12,TRBV30,.,few,TRBJ1-4,TGTGCCTGGAGCGTGACTGGGCCCGAACTGTTTTTT,CAWSVTGPELFF
14,TRBV29-1,TRBD1,once,TRBJ2-3,TGCAGCGTAGGGGGCTTAGCTACCACAGATACGCAGTATTTT,CSVGGLATTDTQYF
14,TRBV7-8,.,once,TRBJ2-5,TGTGCCAGCAGCTTAGCCCCTACCTTTGGGGCCCAGTACTTC,CASSLAPTFGAQYF
16,TRBV30,.,.,TRBJ2-1,TGTGCCTGGAGTGTACTGTCCCTTACCATGTCCAATGAGCAGTTCTTC,CAWSVLSLTMSNEQFF
15,TRBV5-6,TRBD1,.,TRBJ2-3,TGTGCCAGCAGCGTCAGGGGGTTTGGCACAGATACGCAGTATTTT,CASSVRGFGTDTQYF
16,TRBV6-8,.,.,TRBJ2-7,TGTGCCAGCAGTGACGCTCTATGGGACGGACTCTACGAGCAGTACTTC,CASSDALWDGLYEQYF
17,TRBV11-3,TRBD2,.,TRBJ2-1,TGTGCCAGCAGCTCCTCCCCTATCGGGGGGAGCTACAATGAGCAGTTCTTC,CASSSSPIGGSYNEQFF
15,TRBV7-2,TRBD1,.,TRBJ1-2,TGTGCCAGCAGCTTAGTGGGACAGGGTCTTTATGGCTACACCTTC,CASSLVGQGLYGYTF
17,TRBV21-1,.,.,TRBJ1-1,TGTGCCAGCAGCAACCCCCCTAATCCCTGGGAGTACACTGAAGCTTTCTTT,CASSNPPNPWEYTEAFF
15,TRBV7-2,.,.,TRBJ2-3,TGTGCCAGCAGTCGAAACCCGGGGGCCACAGATACGCAGTATTTT,CASSRNPGATDTQYF
15,TRBV7-9,.,.,TRBJ2-1,TGTGCCAGCAGCTTAGGGGAGTCCTCCTACAATGAGCAGTTCTTC,CASSLGESSYNEQFF
16,TRBV11-2,.,.,TRBJ1-2,TGTGCCAGCAGCTTAGACAGGGAAATGGGAGGAGGTGGCTACACCTTC,CASSLDREMGGGGYTF
14,TRBV6-1,.,.,TRBJ1-5,TGTGCCAGCAGTGTATGGGGGGCCAATCAGCCCCAGCATTTT,CASSVWGANQPQHF
12,TRBV7-2,.,.,TRBJ1-1,TGTGCCAGCAGCTTGGGTTCCACTGAAGCTTTCTTT,CASSLGSTEAFF
14,TRBV9,.,once,TRBJ1-2,TGTGCCAGCAGCCCCCAGCGGGGGAGCTATGGCTACACCTTC,CASSPQRGSYGYTF
15,TRBV19,.,once,TRBJ2-1,TGTGCCAGTAGTATGGGTCGGGGTCTCGACAATGAGCAGTTCTTC,CASSMGRGLDNEQFF
17,TRBV19,TRBD1,.,TRBJ2-7,TGTGCCAGTAGTATAGCGTGGACAGGAACAATCTCCTACGAGCAGTACTTC,CASSIAWTGTISYEQYF
16,TRBV4-1,TRBD2,once,TRBJ2-3,TGCGCCAGCAGCCAACACGCGGGGGGGATAACAGATACGCAGTATTTT,CASSQHAGGITDTQYF
14,TRBV23-1,.,.,TRBJ1-6,TGCGCCAGCAGTCAAGAGGGGTATAATTCACCCCTCCACTTT,CASSQEGYNSPLHF
13,TRBV6-5,.,.,TRBJ1-5,TGTGCCAGCAGTTTATTCAGAGATCAGCCCCAGCATTTT,CASSLFRDQPQHF
14,TRBV4-2,TRBD2,.,TRBJ2-1,TGTGCCAGCAGCCAAGTTGGCGGGGGTAATGAGCAGTTCTTC,CASSQVGGGNEQFF
14,TRBV19,.,.,TRBJ2-1,TGTGCCAGTAGTACAACCTTTAGCGGAAACGAGCAGTTCTTC,CASSTTFSGNEQFF
13,TRBV15,.,.,TRBJ1-1,TGTGCCACCAGCAGGGGTGGGGGCACTGAAGCTTTCTTT,CATSRGGGTEAFF
9,TRBV7-3,.,once,TRBJ1-1,TGTGCCAGCCATGCGGGGGCTTTCTTT,CASHAGAFF
14,TRBV11-3,.,.,TRBJ1-1,TGTGCCAGCAGCCCCCGGGGATTTAACACTGAAGCTTTCTTT,CASSPRGFNTEAFF
14,TRBV6-6,.,.,TRBJ2-7,TGTGCCAGCAGTTCACTCTTTCCAAAGAACGAGCAGTACTTC,CASSSLFPKNEQYF
16,TRBV6-1,TRBD1,few,TRBJ2-7,TGTGCCAGCAGTGCGGGGACAGGGGGCCCATCCCACGAGCAGTACTTC,CASSAGTGGPSHEQYF
14,TRBV18,.,.,TRBJ1-5,TGTGCCAGCTCACCTGGACCTTACAATCAGCCCCAGCATTTT,CASSPGPYNQPQHF
14,TRBV19,.,.,TRBJ1-1,TGTGCCAGTATTGAAAGGGGACGAGAAACTGAAGCTTTCTTT,CASIERGRETEAFF
14,TRBV7-2,TRBD2,.,TRBJ2-7,TGTGCCAGCAGCTTAATCGCGGGAGGCTACGAGCAGTACTTC,CASSLIAGGYEQYF
14,TRBV9,TRBD1,.,TRBJ1-2,TGTGCCAGCAGCGAGGGACAGTTTAACTATGGCTACACCTTC,CASSEGQFNYGYTF
12,TRBV18,.,.,TRBJ2-7,TGTGCCAGCTCTCTTGGGGACTACGAGCAGTACTTC,CASSLGDYEQYF
13,TRBV27,.,.,TRBJ1-2,TGTGCCAGCAGCCCTACCATCTTTGGGGGCTACACCTTC,CASSPTIFGGYTF
11,TRBV11-2,.,.,TRBJ1-1,TGTGCCAGCAGTTTGACACTAGAAGCTTTCTTT,CASSLTLEAFF
11,TRBV9,.,.,TRBJ1-2,TGTGCCAGCAGCGCCTACCATGGCTACACCTTC,CASSAYHGYTF
18,TRBV5-1,TRBD1,.,TRBJ1-1,TGCGCCAGCAGCTTGGCAATACTAGGGGGCCAGGGGGACACTGAAGCTTTCTTT,CASSLAILGGQGDTEAFF
14,TRBV27,TRBD1,.,TRBJ1-1,TGTGCCAGCAACCCCAGGGGGTGGAACACTGAAGCTTTCTTT,CASNPRGWNTEAFF
16,TRBV4-2,.,.,TRBJ1-1,TGTGCCAGCAGCCATCCTGGCGGCGGGGCTGCCACTGAAGCTTTCTTT,CASSHPGGGAATEAFF
12,TRBV30,.,.,TRBJ2-6,TGTGCCTGGACGACTGGGGACAACGTCCTGACTTTC,CAWTTGDNVLTF
15,TRBV7-2,.,.,TRBJ2-5,TGTGCCAGCAGCTTAGTTGCGGATCCCCAAGAGACCCAGTACTTC,CASSLVADPQETQYF
18,TRBV4-3,.,.,TRBJ2-3,TGCGCCAGCAGCCAAGAACAGCTAATCGGGTCAAACACAGATACGCAGTATTTT,CASSQEQLIGSNTDTQYF
18,TRBV13,.,.,TRBJ2-3,TGTGCCAGCAGCCAGGCTGTCGTGAGGGGTCTCATTACAGATACGCAGTATTTT,CASSQAVVRGLITDTQYF
14,TRBV5-1,TRBD1,.,TRBJ2-6,TGCGCCAGCACCGACAGGGCCGGGGCCAACGTCCTGACTTTC,CASTDRAGANVLTF
13,TRBV2,.,.,TRBJ1-1,TGTGCCAGCACAGCGCAGATGAACACTGAAGCTTTCTTT,CASTAQMNTEAFF